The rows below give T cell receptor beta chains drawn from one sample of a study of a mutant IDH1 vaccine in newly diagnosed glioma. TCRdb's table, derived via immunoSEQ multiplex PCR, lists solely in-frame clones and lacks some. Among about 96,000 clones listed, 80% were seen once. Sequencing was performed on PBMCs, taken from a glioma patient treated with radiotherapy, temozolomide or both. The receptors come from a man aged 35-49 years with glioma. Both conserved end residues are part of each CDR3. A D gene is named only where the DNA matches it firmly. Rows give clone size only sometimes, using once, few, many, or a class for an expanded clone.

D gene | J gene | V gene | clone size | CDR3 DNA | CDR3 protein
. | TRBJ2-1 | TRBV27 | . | TGTGCCAGCAGTCCCGCGGGTCCTCAGGGCAATGAGCAGTTCTTC | CASSPAGPQGNEQFF
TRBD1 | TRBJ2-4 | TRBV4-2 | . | TGTGCCAGCAGCCCGGGACAGGGGGCGCAGAAGGCCAAAAACATTCAGTACTTC | CASSPGQGAQKAKNIQYF
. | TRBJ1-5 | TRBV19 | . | TGTGCCAGTAGTAGTCTTTCACAGGGAGTGGGACAGCCCCAGCATTTT | CASSSLSQGVGQPQHF
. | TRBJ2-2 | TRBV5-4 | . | TGTGCCAGCAGCCCGCCGGGGGCAGGGAACACCGGGGAGCTGTTTTTT | CASSPPGAGNTGELFF
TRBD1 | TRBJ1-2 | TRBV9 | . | TGTGCCAGCACCCAGACAGGGGCGGATGGCTACACCTTC | CASTQTGADGYTF
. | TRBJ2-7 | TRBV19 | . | TGTGCCAGTAGAGCAAGCTCCTACGAGCAGTACTTC | CASRASSYEQYF
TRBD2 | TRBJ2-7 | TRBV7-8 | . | TGTGCCAGCAGCCAAGGACTAGCGGGGGGCGAGCAGTACTTC | CASSQGLAGGEQYF
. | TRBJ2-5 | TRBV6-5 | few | TGTGCCAGCAAACTCTCAGCGTCCCAAGAGACCCAGTACTTC | CASKLSASQETQYF
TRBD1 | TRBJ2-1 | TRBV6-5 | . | TGTGCCAGCCTCGCCGACAGGGCAAGCTTGAATGAGCAGTTCTTC | CASLADRASLNEQFF
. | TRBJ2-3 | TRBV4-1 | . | TGCGCCAGCAGCCAAGATCCAGGGTTAACAGATACGCAGTATTTT | CASSQDPGLTDTQYF
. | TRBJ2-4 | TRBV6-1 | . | TGTGCCAGCAGTGAAATACTCGGACATCGCGGTTTTCTAGCCAAAAACATTCAGTACTTC | CASSEILGHRGFLAKNIQYF
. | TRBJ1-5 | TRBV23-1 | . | TGCGCCAGCAGACCCGACAGTGTTAGCAATCAGCCCCAGCATTTT | CASRPDSVSNQPQHF
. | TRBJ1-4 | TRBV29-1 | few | TGCAGCGTTGCTAGGACTAATGAAAAACTGTTTTTT | CSVARTNEKLFF
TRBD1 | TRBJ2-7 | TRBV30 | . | TGTGCCTGGAGTGAGACAGGGGGGATCGACGAGCAGTACTTC | CAWSETGGIDEQYF
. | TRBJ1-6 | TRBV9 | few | TGTGCCAGCAGCGTTATGACAGGCGGGTCACCCCTCCACTTT | CASSVMTGGSPLHF
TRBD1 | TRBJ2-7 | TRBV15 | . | TGTGCCACCAGCAGACTCCGGACAGGAACCTACGAGCAGTACTTC | CATSRLRTGTYEQYF
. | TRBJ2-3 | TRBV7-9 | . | TGTGCCAGCAGCCGACAGTCCGATACGCAGTATTTT | CASSRQSDTQYF
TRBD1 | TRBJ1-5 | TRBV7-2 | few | TGTGCCAGCAGCACACGACAGGGAAATCAGCCCCAGCATTTT | CASSTRQGNQPQHF
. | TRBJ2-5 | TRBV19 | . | TGTGCCAGTAGTCCCGGGATAGGGGGTCAGGAGACCCAGTACTTC | CASSPGIGGQETQYF
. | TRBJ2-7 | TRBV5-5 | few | TGTGCCAGCAGCTTGGGTGGGTTCCCCTACGAGCAGTACTTC | CASSLGGFPYEQYF
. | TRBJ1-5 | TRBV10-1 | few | TGCGCCAGCAGCTCGGGACCCCGTCAGCCCCAGCATTTT | CASSSGPRQPQHF